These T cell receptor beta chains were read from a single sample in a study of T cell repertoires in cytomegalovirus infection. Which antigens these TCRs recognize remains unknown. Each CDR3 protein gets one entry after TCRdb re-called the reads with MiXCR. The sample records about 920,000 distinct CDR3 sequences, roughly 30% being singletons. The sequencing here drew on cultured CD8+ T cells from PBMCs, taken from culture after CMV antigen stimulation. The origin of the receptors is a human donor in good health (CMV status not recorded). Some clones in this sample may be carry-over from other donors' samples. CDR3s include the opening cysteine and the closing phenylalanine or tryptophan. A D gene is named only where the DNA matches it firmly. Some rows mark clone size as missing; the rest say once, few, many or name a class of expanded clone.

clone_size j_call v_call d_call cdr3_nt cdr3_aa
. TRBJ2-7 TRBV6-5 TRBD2 TGTGCCAGCAGTTACCCGACTAGCGGGGGGGTCACCTACGAGCAGTACTTC CASSYPTSGGVTYEQYF
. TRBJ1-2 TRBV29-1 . TGCAGCGTTGAATCGGAGCTGGCGCTCGACTATGGCTACACCTTC CSVESELALDYGYTF
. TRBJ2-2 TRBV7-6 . TGTGCTAGCACCGAGAGGCTCTCCGGGGAGCTGTTTTTT CASTERLSGELFF
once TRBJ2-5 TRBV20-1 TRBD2 TGCAGTGCTCGACTAGCGGGGAGTCAAGAGACCCAGTACTTC CSARLAGSQETQYF
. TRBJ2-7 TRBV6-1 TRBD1 TGTGCCAGCCAGGACAGGGTCTCCTACGAGCAGTACTTC CASQDRVSYEQYF
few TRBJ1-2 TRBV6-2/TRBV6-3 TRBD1 TGTGCCAGCAGTTTTTGGAGACAGGGGGCTACCGGCTACACCTTC CASSFWRQGATGYTF
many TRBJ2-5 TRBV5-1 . TGCGCCAGCAGCTTCCCGACTCTCCTGGAGACCCAGTACTTC CASSFPTLLETQYF
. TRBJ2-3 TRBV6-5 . TGTGCCAGCACCGCCGGTGGCGGGGCACCTAGGGGAACGCAGTATTTT CASTAGGGAPRGTQYF
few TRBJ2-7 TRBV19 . TGTGCCAGTAGTATAGGTGGGACCTACGAGCAGTACTTC CASSIGGTYEQYF
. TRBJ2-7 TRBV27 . TGTGCCAGCAGTTACGGGCGGGGCGAGGAGCAGTACTTC CASSYGRGEEQYF